This record looks at one TCR beta chain sequence and its context. This specimen comes from a study of lymphopenia after photon versus proton radiotherapy. J lost 6 bases, V lost 2 bases, and 7 bases had no gene match. The CDR3 consists of 15 residues. Germline V lookup: CDR1 SEHNR, CDR2 FQNEAQ (reference sequence). Profiled with immunoSEQ multiplex PCR; TCRdb holds only in-frame clones, not every one. This table holds approximately 50,000 clones, 80% to 90% found once. The starting material was peripheral blood, obtained from a patient treated with photon-based radiotherapy. The rearrangement uses TRBV7-9 and TRBJ2-1; 7 nucleotides match TRBD1. This TCR came from a man aged 45 to 65 with gastric cancer. CDR3 in DNA: TGTGCCAGCAGCTTATTACAGGGGCTAGGCAATGAGCAGTTCTTC. Its protein product is CASSLLQGLGNEQFF.